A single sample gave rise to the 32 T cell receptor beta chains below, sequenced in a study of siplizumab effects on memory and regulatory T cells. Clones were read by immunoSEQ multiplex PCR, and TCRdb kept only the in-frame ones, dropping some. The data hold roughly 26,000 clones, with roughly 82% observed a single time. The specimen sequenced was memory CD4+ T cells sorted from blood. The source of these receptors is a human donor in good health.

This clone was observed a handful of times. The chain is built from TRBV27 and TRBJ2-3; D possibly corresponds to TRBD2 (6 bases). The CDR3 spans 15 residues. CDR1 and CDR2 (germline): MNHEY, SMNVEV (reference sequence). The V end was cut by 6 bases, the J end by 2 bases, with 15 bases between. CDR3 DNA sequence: TGTGCCAGCAGGCGCCTAGCGCAACACACAGATACGCAGTATTTT. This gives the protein CASRRLAQHTDTQYF.

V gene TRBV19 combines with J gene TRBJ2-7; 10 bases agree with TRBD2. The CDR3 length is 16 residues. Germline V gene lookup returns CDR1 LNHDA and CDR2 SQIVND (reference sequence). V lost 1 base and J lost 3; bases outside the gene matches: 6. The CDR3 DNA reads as TGTGCCAGTAGTATAGCGGCTAGCGGGAGAGTCTACGAGCAGTACTTC. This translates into CASSIAASGRVYEQYF.

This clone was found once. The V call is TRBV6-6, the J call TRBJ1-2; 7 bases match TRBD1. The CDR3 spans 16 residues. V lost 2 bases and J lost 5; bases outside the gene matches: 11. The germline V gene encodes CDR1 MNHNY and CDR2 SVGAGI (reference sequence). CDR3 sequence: CASSYQQGDVPYGYTF. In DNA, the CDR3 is TGTGCCAGCAGTTACCAGCAGGGGGACGTACCTTATGGCTACACCTTC.

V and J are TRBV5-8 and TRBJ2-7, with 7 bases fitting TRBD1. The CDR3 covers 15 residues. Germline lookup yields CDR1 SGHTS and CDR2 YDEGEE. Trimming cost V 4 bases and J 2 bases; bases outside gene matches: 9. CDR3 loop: CASSLGDSKTYEQYF. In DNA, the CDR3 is TGTGCCAGCAGCCTCGGGGACAGCAAAACCTACGAGCAGTACTTC.

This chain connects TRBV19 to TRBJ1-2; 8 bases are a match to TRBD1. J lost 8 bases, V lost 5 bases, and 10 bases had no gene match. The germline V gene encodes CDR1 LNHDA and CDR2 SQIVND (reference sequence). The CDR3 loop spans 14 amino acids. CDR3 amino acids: CASSQPQGAWGYTF. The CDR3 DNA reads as TGTGCCAGTAGTCAACCCCAGGGGGCCTGGGGCTACACCTTC.

The CDR3 nucleotides are TGTGCCAGCAGCGTAGGGAACACCTTCACTGAAGCTTTCTTT. Translated: CASSVGNTFTEAFF. V and J are TRBV9 and TRBJ1-1, with D unclear. The CDR3 consists of 14 residues. V was clipped by 0 bases and J by 4 bases, with 10 bases between them. The germline gives CDR1 SGDLS, CDR2 YYNGEE. The whole variable domain, filled in from reference TRBV9 and TRBJ1-1, reads DSGVTQTPKHLITATGQRVTLRCSPRSGDLSVYWYQQSLDQGLQFLIQYYNGEERAKGNILERFSAQQFPDLHSELNLSSLELGDSALYFCASSVGNTFTEAFFGQGTRLTVV.

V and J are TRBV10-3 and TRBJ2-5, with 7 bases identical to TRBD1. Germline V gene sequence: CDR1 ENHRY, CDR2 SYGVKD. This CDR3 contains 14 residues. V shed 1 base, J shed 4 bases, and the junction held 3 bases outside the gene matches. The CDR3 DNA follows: TGTGCCATCAGTGAGTTCAGACAGGGAGAGACCCAGTACTTC. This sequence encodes CAISEFRQGETQYF.

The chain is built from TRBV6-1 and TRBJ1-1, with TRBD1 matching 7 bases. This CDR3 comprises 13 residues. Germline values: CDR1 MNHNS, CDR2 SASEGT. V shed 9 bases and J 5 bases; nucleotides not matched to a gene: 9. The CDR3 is CASRQGRGTEAFF. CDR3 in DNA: TGTGCCAGTAGACAGGGACGGGGTACTGAAGCTTTCTTT.

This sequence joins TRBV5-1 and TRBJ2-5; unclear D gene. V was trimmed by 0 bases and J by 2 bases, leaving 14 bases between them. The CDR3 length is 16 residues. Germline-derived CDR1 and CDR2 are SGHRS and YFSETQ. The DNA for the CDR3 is TGCGCCAGCAGCTTGGCCGGCCTCTTAGGTCAAGAGACCCAGTACTTC. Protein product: CASSLAGLLGQETQYF.

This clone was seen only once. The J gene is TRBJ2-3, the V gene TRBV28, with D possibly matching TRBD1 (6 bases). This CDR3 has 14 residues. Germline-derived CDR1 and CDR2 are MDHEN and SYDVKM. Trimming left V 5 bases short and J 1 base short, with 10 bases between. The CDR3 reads CASSPSGGTDTQYF. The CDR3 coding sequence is TGTGCCAGCAGTCCCTCAGGGGGCACAGATACGCAGTATTTT.

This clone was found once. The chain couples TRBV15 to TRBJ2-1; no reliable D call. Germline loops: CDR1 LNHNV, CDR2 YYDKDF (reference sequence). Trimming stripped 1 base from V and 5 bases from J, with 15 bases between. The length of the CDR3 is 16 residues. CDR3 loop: CATSRGVTSENNEQFF. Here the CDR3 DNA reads TGTGCCACCAGCAGAGGAGTAACCAGCGAAAACAATGAGCAGTTCTTC.

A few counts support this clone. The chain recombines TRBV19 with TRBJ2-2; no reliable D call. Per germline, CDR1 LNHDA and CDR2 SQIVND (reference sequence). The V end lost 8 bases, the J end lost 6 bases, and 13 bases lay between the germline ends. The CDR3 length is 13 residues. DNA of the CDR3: TGTGCCAGTCAAACCGATTGGTCCGGGGAGCTGTTTTTT. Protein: CASQTDWSGELFF.

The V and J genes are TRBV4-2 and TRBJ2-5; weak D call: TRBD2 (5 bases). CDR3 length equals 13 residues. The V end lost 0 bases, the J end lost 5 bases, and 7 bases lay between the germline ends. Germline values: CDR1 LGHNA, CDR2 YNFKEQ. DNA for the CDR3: TGTGCCAGCAGCCAAGATAGGAGGGAGACCCAGTACTTC. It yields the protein CASSQDRRETQYF.

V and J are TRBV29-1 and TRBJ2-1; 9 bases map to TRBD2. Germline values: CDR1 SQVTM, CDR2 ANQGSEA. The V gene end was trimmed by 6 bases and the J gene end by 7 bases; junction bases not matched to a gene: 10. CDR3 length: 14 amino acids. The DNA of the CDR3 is TGCAGCGTCGTCCCGGGACTAGCTTCGAATGAGCAGTTCTTC. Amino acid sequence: CSVVPGLASNEQFF.

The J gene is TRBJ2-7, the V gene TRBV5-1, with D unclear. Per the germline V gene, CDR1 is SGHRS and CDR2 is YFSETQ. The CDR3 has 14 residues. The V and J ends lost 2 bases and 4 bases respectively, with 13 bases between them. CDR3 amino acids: CASSFGDAGYEQYF. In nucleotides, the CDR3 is TGCGCCAGCAGCTTTGGGGATGCCGGGTACGAGCAGTACTTC. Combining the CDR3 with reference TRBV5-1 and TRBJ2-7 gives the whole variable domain KAGVTQTPRYLIKTRGQQVTLSCSPISGHRSVSWYQQTPGQGLQFLFEYFSETQRNKGNFPGRFSGRQFSNSRSEMNVSTLELGDSALYLCASSFGDAGYEQYFGPGTRLTVT.

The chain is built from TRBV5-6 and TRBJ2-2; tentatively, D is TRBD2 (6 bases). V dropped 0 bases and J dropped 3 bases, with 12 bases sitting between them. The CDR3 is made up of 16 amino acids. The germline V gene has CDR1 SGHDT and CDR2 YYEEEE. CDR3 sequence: CASSLDWGVDTGELFF. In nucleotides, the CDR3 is TGTGCCAGCAGCTTGGATTGGGGGGTCGACACCGGGGAGCTGTTTTTT.

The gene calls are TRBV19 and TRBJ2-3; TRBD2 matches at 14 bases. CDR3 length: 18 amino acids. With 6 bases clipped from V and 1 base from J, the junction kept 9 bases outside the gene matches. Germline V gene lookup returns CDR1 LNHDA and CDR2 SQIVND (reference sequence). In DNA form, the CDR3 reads TGTGCCAGTAGGAAGACTAGCGGGAGGGCCTACGGCACAGATACGCAGTATTTT. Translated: CASRKTSGRAYGTDTQYF.

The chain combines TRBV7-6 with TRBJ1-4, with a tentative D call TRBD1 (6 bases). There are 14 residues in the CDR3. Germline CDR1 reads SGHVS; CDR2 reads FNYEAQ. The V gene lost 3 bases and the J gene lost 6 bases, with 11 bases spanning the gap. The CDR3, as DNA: TGTGCCAGCAGCTTGGCAGGGGCAGATGAAAAACTGTTTTTT. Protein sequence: CASSLAGADEKLFF.

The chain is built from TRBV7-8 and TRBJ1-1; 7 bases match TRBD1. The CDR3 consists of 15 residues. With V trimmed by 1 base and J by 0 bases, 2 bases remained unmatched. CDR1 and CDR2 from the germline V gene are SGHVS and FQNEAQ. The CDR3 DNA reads TGTGCCAGCAGCTTAGACAGGGGCATGAACACTGAAGCTTTCTTT. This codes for CASSLDRGMNTEAFF.

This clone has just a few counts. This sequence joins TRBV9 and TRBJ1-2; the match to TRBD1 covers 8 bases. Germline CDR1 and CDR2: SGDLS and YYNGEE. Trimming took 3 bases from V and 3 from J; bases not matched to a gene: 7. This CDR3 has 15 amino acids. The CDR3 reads CASSGSKQGDYGYTF. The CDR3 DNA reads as TGTGCCAGCAGCGGTAGCAAACAGGGGGACTATGGCTACACCTTC. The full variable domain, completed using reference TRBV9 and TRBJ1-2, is DSGVTQTPKHLITATGQRVTLRCSPRSGDLSVYWYQQSLDQGLQFLIQYYNGEERAKGNILERFSAQQFPDLHSELNLSSLELGDSALYFCASSGSKQGDYGYTFGSGTRLTVV.

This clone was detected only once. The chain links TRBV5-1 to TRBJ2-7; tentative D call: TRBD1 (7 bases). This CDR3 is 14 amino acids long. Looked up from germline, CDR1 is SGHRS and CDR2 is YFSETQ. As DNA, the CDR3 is TGCGCAGCAGCAACCGACAGGGAGGCCTACGAGCAGTACTTC. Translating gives CAAATDREAYEQYF.

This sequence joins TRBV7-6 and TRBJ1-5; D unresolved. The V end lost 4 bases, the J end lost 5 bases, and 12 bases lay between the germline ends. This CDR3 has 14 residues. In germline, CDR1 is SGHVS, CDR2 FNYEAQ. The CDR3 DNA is TGTGCCAGCAGCTCACGGCTCGGGGATCAGCCCCAGCATTTT. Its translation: CASSSRLGDQPQHF.

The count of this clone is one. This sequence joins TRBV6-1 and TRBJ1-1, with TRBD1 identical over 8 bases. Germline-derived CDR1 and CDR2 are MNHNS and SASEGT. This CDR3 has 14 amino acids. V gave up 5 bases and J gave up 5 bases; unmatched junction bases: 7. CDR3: CASSNDRGGTEAFF. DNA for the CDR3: TGTGCCAGCAGTAACGACAGGGGAGGTACTGAAGCTTTCTTT.

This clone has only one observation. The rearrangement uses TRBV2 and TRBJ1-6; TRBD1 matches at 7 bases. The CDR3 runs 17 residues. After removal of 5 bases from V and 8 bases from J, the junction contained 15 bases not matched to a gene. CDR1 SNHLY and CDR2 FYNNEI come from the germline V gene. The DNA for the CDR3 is TGTGCCAGCAGTCCAGCCAGACAGGGTAAAAACTATTCACCCCTCCACTTT. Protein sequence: CASSPARQGKNYSPLHF.

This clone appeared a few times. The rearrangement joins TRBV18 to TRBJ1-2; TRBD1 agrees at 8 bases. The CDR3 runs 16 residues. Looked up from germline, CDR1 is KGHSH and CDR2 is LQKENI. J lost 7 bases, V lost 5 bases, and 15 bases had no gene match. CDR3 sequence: CASSDLGGQGGGGYTF. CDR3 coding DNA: TGTGCCAGCTCAGACCTAGGAGGACAGGGCGGCGGTGGCTACACCTTC.

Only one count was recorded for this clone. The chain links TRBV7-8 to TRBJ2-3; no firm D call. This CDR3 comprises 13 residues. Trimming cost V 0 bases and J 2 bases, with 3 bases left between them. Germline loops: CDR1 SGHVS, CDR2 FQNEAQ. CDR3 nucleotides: TGTGCCAGCAGCTTAGCCCACACAGATACGCAGTATTTT. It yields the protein CASSLAHTDTQYF.

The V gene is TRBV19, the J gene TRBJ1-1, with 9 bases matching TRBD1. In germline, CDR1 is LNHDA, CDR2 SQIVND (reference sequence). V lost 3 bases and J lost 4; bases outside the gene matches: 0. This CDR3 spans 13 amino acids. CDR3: CASSMDRGTEAFF. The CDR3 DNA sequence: TGTGCCAGTAGTATGGACAGGGGCACTGAAGCTTTCTTT.

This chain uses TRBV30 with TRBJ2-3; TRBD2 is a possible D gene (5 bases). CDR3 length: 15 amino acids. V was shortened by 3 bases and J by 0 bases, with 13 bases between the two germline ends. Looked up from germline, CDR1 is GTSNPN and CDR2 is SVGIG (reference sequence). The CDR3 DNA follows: TGTGCCTGGAGATTTAGAGGCGGGAGCACAGATACGCAGTATTTT. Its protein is CAWRFRGGSTDTQYF.

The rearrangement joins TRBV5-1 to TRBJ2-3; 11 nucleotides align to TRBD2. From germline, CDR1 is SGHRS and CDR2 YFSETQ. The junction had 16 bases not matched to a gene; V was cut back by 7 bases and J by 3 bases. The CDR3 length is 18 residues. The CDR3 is CASSRVGTSGRRTDTQYF. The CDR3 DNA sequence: TGCGCCAGCTCGAGGGTTGGAACTAGCGGGAGAAGGACAGATACGCAGTATTTT.

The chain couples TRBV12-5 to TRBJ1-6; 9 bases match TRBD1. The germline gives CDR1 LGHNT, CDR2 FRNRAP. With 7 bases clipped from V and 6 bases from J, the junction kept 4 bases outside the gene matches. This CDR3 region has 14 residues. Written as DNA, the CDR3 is TGTGCTAGTGCCTCGGGACAGGGTAATTCACCCCTCCACTTT. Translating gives CASASGQGNSPLHF.

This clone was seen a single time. The CDR3 nucleotides read TGTGCCAGCAGCTTGACAGGGGCGAAGAACACTGAAGCTTTCTTT. Protein sequence: CASSLTGAKNTEAFF. This chain joins TRBV5-6 and TRBJ1-1; 7 positions agree with TRBD1. There are 15 residues in the CDR3. J gave up 1 base and V 1 base, and 4 bases lay outside the gene matches. Germline V gene lookup returns CDR1 SGHDT and CDR2 YYEEEE.

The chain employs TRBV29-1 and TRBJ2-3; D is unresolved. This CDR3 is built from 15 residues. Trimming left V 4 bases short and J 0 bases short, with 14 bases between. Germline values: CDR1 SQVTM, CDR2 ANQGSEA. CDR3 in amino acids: CSVVMGFSSTDTQYF. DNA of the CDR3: TGCAGCGTTGTGATGGGTTTCTCTAGCACAGATACGCAGTATTTT.